The entry that follows covers one TCR beta chain sequence. It lacks a known antigen. Per-base quality was not reported, and no clone a single base away is much larger than it. These data belong to a study of CD8 T cells in ankylosing spondylitis (TCRdb year 2017). About the study as a whole: To find TCR variants linked to disease, the study profiled T cell receptor beta repertoires in ankylosing spondylitis patients and healthy donors. Peripheral blood was sampled, and synovial fluid was also collected from ankylosing spondylitis patients. The full study cohort comprised some 27 ankylosing spondylitis patients and some 100 healthy donors. Points the paper makes about the study in general: In peripheral blood, the disease-linked clones were found at relatively low frequencies and had a CD8+ phenotype. Some TCR beta motif variants had previously been reported in synovial fluid and blood of reactive arthritis patients, which suggested common disease-initiation mechanisms. A TCR beta motif made up of several highly homologous amino acid variants appeared to be characteristic of blood from ankylosing spondylitis patients. According to the report, matched synovial fluid samples from ankylosing spondylitis patients were significantly enriched for the disease-linked clones.

Synovial fluid samples and blood samples obtained from the same ankylosing spondylitis patients were matched. CDR3 length: 17 amino acids, cysteine to phenylalanine. Only the CDR3 DNA is retained, 51 bases long and in frame from the first base. CDR1 SGHAT and CDR2 FQNNGV are derived from the germline V gene. V is reduced by 3 bases and J by 6 bases, leaving a spacing of 23 bases between them. This sample was sequenced with an Illumina HiSeq 2500. Quantitative 5'-RACE with molecular barcodes was the method used to prepare the TCR beta libraries. In the authors' own workflow: A new computational method based on a probabilistic model of VDJ rearrangement was used to identify disease-linked TCR variants. TCRdb trimmed public reads at Q25 via fastp, called clones via MiXCR and kept in-frame beta chains. Merged by CDR3 protein, the rows form single entries marked with the most common genes and DNA. TCRdb's processing, not the authors', yielded these V and J calls. The sample has some 150,000 distinct CDR3 sequences on record, 40% to 50% of them singletons. The ten largest clones take up over 12% of the sample.

The sample was synovial fluid, either unsorted or a sorted T cell fraction (not recorded which). The receptor chain draws on TRBV11-2 and TRBJ2-5; the D region may be TRBD1 or TRBD2, each matching 5 bases equally. This TCR was sampled from a male donor with ankylosing spondylitis. This receptor has the CDR3 CASSFLPPARPGQTQYF. The nucleotide sequence reads TGTGCCAGCAGCTTCCTACCTCCAGCTAGACCGGGACAGACCCAGTACTTC.